One sample yielded the 6 T cell receptor beta chains listed below, sequenced in a study of blood T cell repertoires in COVID-19. Assay used: immunoSEQ multiplex PCR; TCRdb lists only in-frame clones, some missing. The repertoire holds approximately 100,000 clones, with 85% to 90% as singletons. The sequenced sample was peripheral blood. All receptors come from a woman in her seventies with acute or convalescent COVID-19.

The V call is TRBV10-3, the J call TRBJ1-6; perhaps TRBD1 as D (6 bases). This CDR3 region has 15 residues. Germline-derived CDR1 and CDR2 are ENHRY and SYGVKD. V was cut by 0 bases and J by 14 bases, with 17 bases left in between. The CDR3 DNA reads TGTGCCATCAGTGAGTCGTCAGGGGCCGTCGGGTCCCTCCACTTT. Amino acid sequence: CAISESSGAVGSLHF.

This chain connects TRBV7-9 to TRBJ2-7, with 7 nucleotides matching TRBD1. Germline V gene data show CDR1 as SEHNR and CDR2 as FQNEAQ (reference sequence). J was trimmed by 2 bases and V by 5 bases; bases with no gene match: 6. CDR3 length equals 14 residues. The CDR3 sequence is CASSVLQGPYEQYV. The CDR3 DNA is TGTGCCAGCAGCGTATTACAGGGGCCCTACGAGCAGTACGTC.

The chain joins TRBV4-1 to TRBJ2-2; D might be TRBD2 (6 bases). The germline CDR1 and CDR2 sequences are MGHRA and YSYEKL. CDR3 size: 16 residues. The V end was cut by 4 bases, the J end by 6 bases, with 18 bases between. The CDR3 bases are TGCGCCAGCAGCCCCACTAGCAGGTCTAGTGCCGGGGAGCTGTTTTTT. This gives the protein CASSPTSRSSAGELFF.

This clone appeared a single time. This rearrangement joins TRBV6-1 to TRBJ1-4; 10 nucleotides align to TRBD1. The CDR3 runs 15 residues. The germline V gene has CDR1 MNHNS and CDR2 SASEGT. V dropped 3 bases and J dropped 8; count of bases not matched to a gene: 6. DNA of the CDR3: TGTGCCAGCAGTGAGGGGGGGACAGGGGACGAAAAACTGTTTTTT. Translated, it gives CASSEGGTGDEKLFF.

This clone was observed at least ten times. The gene calls are TRBV7-9 and TRBJ1-3, with TRBD1 matching 11 bases. Germline V lookup: CDR1 SEHNR, CDR2 FQNEAQ (reference sequence). V lost 5 bases and J lost 8; bases outside the gene matches: 5. CDR3 length equals 14 residues. The CDR3 DNA follows: TGTGCCAGCAGCCCCCAGGGACAGGGGGACACCATATATTTT. Protein: CASSPQGQGDTIYF.

This clone came up a few times. In the same sample, other DNA sequences code for this CDR3. The J gene is TRBJ2-2, the V gene TRBV2, with 7 bases fitting TRBD1. The CDR3 sequence is 15 residues long. The germline V gene encodes CDR1 SNHLY and CDR2 FYNNEI. Unmatched junction bases numbered 10, after V lost 7 bases and J lost 5 bases. The CDR3 nucleotides read TGTGCCAGCAATCATCCGGGACAGAGGACCGGGGAGCTGTTTTTT. Its translation: CASNHPGQRTGELFF.